These T cell receptor beta chains were read from a single sample in a study of graft-versus-host responses after intestinal transplantation. For these receptors, no antigen is known. Clones were read by immunoSEQ multiplex PCR, and TCRdb kept only the in-frame ones, dropping some. The data show roughly 110,000 clones, about 92% seen once. The sample here was unstimulated CD4+ T cells sorted from spleen or lymph node cells, taken before transplant. Receptors originate from a human donor who was the organ donor for an intestinal transplant. Each CDR3 is given with its conserved first and last residue. The D gene is left open where the match is weak. The size of a clone is reported for some rows only, either as once, few or many, or as a class for expanded clones.

>TRBJ2-3|TRBV29-1|.|.
CSALGATGGRDTQYF
TGCAGCGCTCTGGGGGCGACAGGAGGGCGAGATACGCAGTATTTT
>TRBJ1-2|TRBV19|.|.
CASSTRVVADYTF
TGTGCCAGTAGCACCAGGGTTGTGGCTGACTACACCTTC
>TRBJ1-3|TRBV18|.|few
CASSETVSGNTIYF
TGTGCCAGCTCCGAGACGGTCTCTGGAAACACCATATATTTT
>TRBJ2-3|TRBV29-1|TRBD2|.
CSVVHSGRVDTQYF
TGCAGCGTTGTCCACAGCGGGAGGGTAGATACGCAGTATTTT
>TRBJ2-7|TRBV7-2|.|.
CASSLDTYEQYF
TGTGCCAGCAGCTTGGACACCTACGAGCAGTACTTC
>TRBJ2-7|TRBV6-1|.|.
CASSKEGGPYEQYF
TGTGCCAGCAGCAAGGAGGGCGGGCCCTACGAGCAGTACTTC
>TRBJ1-4|TRBV6-6|TRBD1|.
CASSYRTGGAGQKLFF
TGTGCCAGCAGTTACCGGACAGGGGGCGCTGGGCAAAAACTGTTTTTT
>TRBJ2-5|TRBV28|TRBD1|.
CASVRDRSQETQYF
TGTGCCAGCGTCCGGGACAGGAGCCAAGAGACCCAGTACTTC
>TRBJ2-2|TRBV7-2|TRBD2|.
CASSLRTSGTKPAGELFF
TGTGCCAGCAGCTTAAGGACTAGCGGGACCAAACCTGCCGGGGAGCTGTTTTTT
>TRBJ1-5|TRBV5-4|TRBD1|once
CASSLHLIRTGCGQPQHF
TGTGCCAGCAGCCTCCATCTCATTCGGACAGGGTGCGGTCAGCCCCAGCATTTT
>TRBJ2-4|TRBV19|.|.
CASSVGLKNIQYF
TGTGCCAGTAGTGTCGGACTTAAAAACATTCAGTACTTC
>TRBJ1-3|TRBV6-6|TRBD1|.
CASSRDRFSGNTIYF
TGTGCCAGCAGCCGGGACAGGTTCTCTGGAAACACCATATATTTT
>TRBJ2-1|TRBV7-9|TRBD2|.
CASSFRLASNEQFF
TGTGCCAGCAGCTTCAGACTAGCGTCTAATGAGCAGTTCTTC
>TRBJ2-5|TRBV10-3|.|.
CAISVIGDHGQETQYF
TGTGCCATCAGTGTCATAGGGGACCACGGCCAAGAGACCCAGTACTTC